Below, one TCR beta chain is given with its context. The antigen is undetermined. The data stem from a study of blood T cells in healthy people across ages. CDR1 is MNHEY, CDR2 SMNVEV, per germline (reference sequence). V lost 5 bases, J lost 8 bases, and 15 bases lay in between. The CDR3 runs to 13 residues. Findings and limits, study-wide: From one million sequenced T cells, diversity estimates were lower bounds.

The use of a sample-barcoded 5' primer and a J-beta primer mix characterized a second PCR of roughly 6 to 11 cycles. TCRdb processed the 5' RACE reads anew with MiXCR; each CDR3 protein has one entry. Of some 920,000 distinct CDR3 sequences listed, roughly 51% were seen once; the top ten hold about a fifth. The source of this sequence is a woman aged 60-75 years in good health. The rearrangement joins TRBV27 to TRBJ1-2; TRBD1 is a possible D gene (5 bases). The material sequenced was blood. The CDR3 protein is CASSPLGQTGYTF. DNA for the CDR3: TGTGCCAGCAGTCCCCTTGGACAAACAGGCTACACCTTC.